The table lists the clone carrying this T cell receptor (beta chain) with many counts. Its antigen is unknown. 5'-RACE, quantitative and with molecular barcodes, yielded the TCR beta libraries. TCRdb passed the 5' RACE reads through MiXCR, listing each CDR3 protein once. The table lists some 270,000 distinct CDR3 sequences, roughly 32% of them singletons. This sample was included in a study of CD8 T cells in ankylosing spondylitis. V gave up 3 bases and J gave up 0 bases; unmatched junction bases: 2. Germline CDR1 is SQVTM and CDR2 is ANQGSEA. The CDR3 is made up of 14 amino acids. Findings of the study overall: Within matched ankylosing spondylitis synovial fluid, disease-linked clones were reportedly significantly enriched. The authors found the disease-linked clones to be CD8+ and relatively rare in peripheral blood. What seemed typical of ankylosing spondylitis blood was a TCR beta motif built from under 10 highly homologous variants.

This TCR came from a male donor with ankylosing spondylitis or in good health (not recorded which). The specimen sequenced was blood, either unsorted or a sorted T cell fraction (not recorded which). The chain combines TRBV29-1 with TRBJ2-7; 10 bases are shared with TRBD1. DNA of the CDR3: TGCAGCGTTGAGGACAGGGGGGTCTCCTACGAGCAGTACTTC. This encodes CSVEDRGVSYEQYF.